This is a list of T cell receptor beta chains from one sample in a study of cytomegalovirus exposure and HLA in healthy donors. Profiled with immunoSEQ multiplex PCR; TCRdb holds only in-frame clones, not every one. The table records about 240,000 clones, about 90% of them present only once. Sequencing input: PBMCs. These receptors were taken from a woman in her thirties in good health and CMV-seropositive. Both conserved end residues are part of each CDR3. The D gene is left open where the match is weak. The size entry is marked missing in some rows and otherwise reads once, few, many or a size class.

V	J	D	size	CDR3	DNA
TRBV5-6	TRBJ2-1	TRBD2	-	CASSLGLAGGYNEQFF	TGTGCCAGCAGCTTGGGTCTAGCGGGAGGGTACAATGAGCAGTTCTTC
TRBV5-1	TRBJ2-1	-	-	CASSLIGGNEQFF	TGCGCCAGCAGCTTGATAGGGGGCAATGAGCAGTTCTTC
TRBV5-6	TRBJ2-7	TRBD2	once	CASSFLTSGIYEQYF	TGTGCCAGCAGCTTCTTGACTAGCGGGATCTACGAGCAGTACTTC
TRBV11-3	TRBJ1-1	-	-	CASSLDPYTGHTEAFF	TGTGCCAGCAGCTTAGACCCCTACACAGGGCACACTGAAGCTTTCTTT
TRBV27	TRBJ2-7	TRBD1	once	CASSSGTGLDEQYF	TGTGCCAGCAGTTCCGGGACAGGGCTGGACGAGCAGTACTTC
TRBV1	TRBJ1-5	-	-	CTSSQEIRDRGHSNQPQHF	TGCACCAGCAGCCAAGAGATCCGGGACAGGGGACATAGCAATCAGCCCCAGCATTTT
TRBV27	TRBJ1-5	-	-	CASSLSTGHQPQHF	TGTGCCAGCAGTTTATCAACAGGCCATCAGCCCCAGCATTTT
TRBV7-9	TRBJ2-4	-	-	CASSPQGTGFTKYF	TGTGCCAGCAGCCCGCAGGGGACGGGGTTTACTAAGTACTTC
TRBV6-5	TRBJ2-7	TRBD1	-	CASSRGGQSSYEQYF	TGTGCCAGCAGTCGAGGGGGCCAGAGCTCCTACGAGCAGTACTTC
TRBV11-1	TRBJ2-2	-	-	CASSFGGGTYTGELFF	TGTGCCAGCAGCTTCGGGGGAGGCACATACACCGGGGAGCTGTTTTTT
TRBV11-3	TRBJ2-3	-	-	CASSPRSAPLMDTQYF	TGTGCCAGCAGCCCCCGCAGCGCCCCGTTAATGGATACGCAGTATTTT
TRBV11-2	TRBJ2-1	TRBD2	-	CASSSPSGRSYNEQFF	TGTGCCAGCAGTTCTCCGAGCGGGAGGTCCTACAATGAGCAGTTCTTC
TRBV28	TRBJ1-5	TRBD1	-	CASSPRGQGNNQPQHF	TGTGCCAGCAGTCCACGCGGACAGGGGAATAATCAGCCCCAGCATTTT
TRBV6-1	TRBJ1-4	TRBD1	-	CASNSGQVFEKLFF	TGTGCCAGCAATTCCGGACAGGTATTTGAAAAACTGTTTTTT
TRBV5-6	TRBJ1-1	-	once	CASSLTGLKQPGTEAFF	TGTGCCAGCAGCTTGACAGGGTTAAAACAGCCGGGCACTGAAGCTTTCTTT
TRBV19	TRBJ1-4	-	-	CASSPERGGTNEKLFF	TGTGCCAGTAGCCCCGAGCGGGGGGGAACTAATGAAAAACTGTTTTTT
TRBV13	TRBJ2-7	-	once	CASSSSGTYTF	TGTGCCAGCAGCTCCTCCGGGACTTATACCTTC
TRBV10-3	TRBJ2-2	-	-	CAIGIVGLLTGELFF	TGTGCCATCGGGATAGTGGGACTCCTCACCGGGGAGCTGTTTTTT
TRBV29-1	TRBJ2-7	TRBD1	-	CSVVWRQGEYF	TGCAGCGTTGTTTGGAGGCAGGGGGAGTACTTC
TRBV5-1	TRBJ2-3	TRBD2	-	CASSLLLAGVGVTDTQYF	TGCGCCAGCAGCTTGTTACTAGCGGGAGTGGGGGTGACAGATACGCAGTATTTT
TRBV25-1	TRBJ1-1	TRBD1	-	CASRAYGTGVNTEAFF	TGTGCCAGCAGGGCTTACGGGACAGGGGTGAACACTGAAGCTTTCTTT
TRBV7-9	TRBJ1-1	-	-	CASSMGGNTEAFF	TGTGCCAGCAGCATGGGGGGGAACACTGAAGCTTTCTTT
TRBV18	TRBJ2-5	-	-	CASSLSPQETQYF	TGTGCCAGCTCACTAAGCCCCCAAGAGACCCAGTACTTC
TRBV30	TRBJ2-4	-	-	CAWGGTLAKNIQYF	TGTGCCTGGGGGGGGACCCTAGCCAAAAACATTCAGTACTTC
TRBV7-9	TRBJ1-4	-	-	CASSLQTPEEKLFF	TGTGCCAGCAGCTTGCAGACACCCGAGGAAAAACTGTTTTTT
TRBV6-1	TRBJ1-2	-	-	CASSEVGAAAIYGYTF	TGTGCCAGCAGTGAAGTTGGGGCAGCCGCGATCTATGGCTACACCTTC
TRBV5-4	TRBJ1-4	-	-	CASSPRVGPEKLFF	TGTGCCAGCAGCCCCCGGGTCGGCCCTGAAAAACTGTTTTTT
TRBV28	TRBJ2-1	-	-	CASSQPGTEHYNEQFF	TGTGCCAGCAGTCAGCCCGGGACTGAGCACTACAATGAGCAGTTCTTC
TRBV18	TRBJ2-5	TRBD2	-	CASSPGLAGVTETQYF	TGTGCCAGCTCACCGGGACTAGCGGGAGTAACAGAGACCCAGTACTTC
TRBV7-9	TRBJ2-5	-	-	CASSPVSGRVVETQYF	TGTGCCAGCAGCCCTGTCTCGGGAAGAGTAGTCGAGACCCAGTACTTC
TRBV14	TRBJ2-1	TRBD2	-	CASSHKRPSGRGEQFF	TGTGCCAGCAGCCATAAACGGCCTAGCGGGAGGGGTGAGCAGTTCTTC
TRBV5-4	TRBJ2-2	TRBD1	once	CASSQGQDTGELFF	TGTGCCAGCAGCCAGGGACAGGACACCGGGGAGCTGTTTTTT
TRBV4-1	TRBJ2-7	-	-	CASSQDVQGLGYEQYF	TGCGCCAGCAGCCAAGATGTTCAGGGCTTGGGCTACGAGCAGTACTTC
TRBV25-1	TRBJ2-1	TRBD2	-	CASSEYSGMAAEQFF	TGTGCCAGCAGTGAATATAGCGGGATGGCTGCTGAGCAGTTCTTC
TRBV14	TRBJ2-5	-	-	CASSDYAGGGETQYF	TGTGCCAGCAGCGACTACGCTGGCGGAGGGGAGACCCAGTACTTC
TRBV5-6	TRBJ1-2	-	few	CASSGGANYGYTF	TGTGCCAGCAGCGGTGGAGCTAACTATGGCTACACCTTC
TRBV19	TRBJ2-7	-	-	CASSRSPSADYEQYF	TGTGCCAGTAGTAGGAGCCCTAGCGCCGACTACGAGCAGTACTTC
TRBV2	TRBJ1-1	-	-	CASSGYRDTHTEAFF	TGTGCCAGCAGCGGGTACCGGGACACCCACACTGAAGCTTTCTTT
TRBV5-1	TRBJ1-1	-	-	CASSLPNTEAFF	TGCGCCAGCAGCTTGCCTAACACTGAAGCTTTCTTT
TRBV5-1	TRBJ2-5	TRBD2	once	CASSRGLAGRYQETQYF	TGCGCCAGCAGCCGGGGACTAGCGGGAAGGTACCAAGAGACCCAGTACTTC
TRBV2	TRBJ2-1	TRBD1	-	CASRGGTGAPYNEQFF	TGTGCCAGCAGGGGTGGGACAGGGGCCCCCTACAATGAGCAGTTCTTC
TRBV10-1	TRBJ2-7	TRBD2	-	CASSGTIGGSLYEQYF	TGCGCCAGCAGTGGTACTATAGGCGGGAGCTTGTACGAGCAGTACTTC
TRBV29-1	TRBJ1-1	-	-	CSVVVREPRSTEAFF	TGCAGCGTTGTGGTGCGGGAACCCAGGTCCACTGAAGCTTTCTTT
TRBV7-8	TRBJ1-1	TRBD1	-	CASSDRQGPYTEAFF	TGTGCCAGCAGCGACCGACAGGGACCTTACACTGAAGCTTTCTTT
TRBV6-4	TRBJ2-1	-	-	CASSDSNRGEQFF	TGTGCCAGCAGTGACTCCAACCGGGGTGAGCAGTTCTTC
TRBV6-1	TRBJ2-7	TRBD2	once	CASSATPGTSGKYEQYF	TGTGCCAGCAGTGCAACCCCCGGGACTAGCGGGAAGTACGAGCAGTACTTC
TRBV5-1	TRBJ2-7	-	few	CASSLGTYEQYF	TGCGCCAGCAGCCTAGGAACCTACGAGCAGTACTTC
TRBV27	TRBJ2-1	-	-	CASSYRVDNEQFF	TGTGCCAGCAGTTACAGGGTAGACAATGAGCAGTTCTTC
TRBV27	TRBJ2-7	TRBD2	-	CASAYLGGMGMGYEQYF	TGTGCCAGCGCCTACCTCGGGGGGATGGGAATGGGGTACGAGCAGTACTTC
TRBV7-9	TRBJ2-7	-	few	CAAGGSTFPYEQYF	TGTGCCGCCGGAGGATCGACATTTCCCTACGAGCAGTACTTC
TRBV27	TRBJ2-2	TRBD2	-	CASSLRPTSGRANTGELFF	TGTGCCAGCAGTTTGCGTCCGACTAGCGGGAGGGCCAACACCGGGGAGCTGTTTTTT
TRBV4-1	TRBJ2-1	TRBD2	-	CASSQYQGLAGYNEQFF	TGCGCCAGCAGCCAATACCAGGGACTAGCGGGCTACAATGAGCAGTTCTTC
TRBV19	TRBJ1-2	-	-	CASTGTSYGYTF	TGTGCCAGTACCGGGACTTCCTATGGCTACACCTTC
TRBV27	TRBJ2-1	-	-	CASSDGTRYNEQFF	TGTGCCAGCAGCGACGGGACACGGTACAATGAGCAGTTCTTC
TRBV28	TRBJ1-1	TRBD1	-	CASRTGPNTEAFF	TGTGCCAGTCGGACAGGGCCGAACACTGAAGCTTTCTTT
TRBV9	TRBJ1-1	-	-	CASTELNTEAFF	TGTGCCAGCACCGAGTTGAACACTGAAGCTTTCTTT
TRBV7-9	TRBJ1-1	-	-	CASSLVTDTEAFF	TGTGCCAGCAGCTTAGTTACAGACACTGAAGCTTTCTTT
TRBV5-1	TRBJ2-3	-	-	CASSLEGRADTQYF	TGCGCCAGCAGCTTGGAGGGCAGGGCAGATACGCAGTATTTT
TRBV11-3	TRBJ1-2	-	-	CASSGRQGTSHYGYTF	TGTGCCAGCAGCGGAAGGCAGGGAACTTCGCACTATGGCTACACCTTC
TRBV11-2	TRBJ2-7	-	-	CASSSYINSGDYEQYF	TGTGCCAGCAGCTCCTACATTAATAGCGGTGATTACGAGCAGTACTTC